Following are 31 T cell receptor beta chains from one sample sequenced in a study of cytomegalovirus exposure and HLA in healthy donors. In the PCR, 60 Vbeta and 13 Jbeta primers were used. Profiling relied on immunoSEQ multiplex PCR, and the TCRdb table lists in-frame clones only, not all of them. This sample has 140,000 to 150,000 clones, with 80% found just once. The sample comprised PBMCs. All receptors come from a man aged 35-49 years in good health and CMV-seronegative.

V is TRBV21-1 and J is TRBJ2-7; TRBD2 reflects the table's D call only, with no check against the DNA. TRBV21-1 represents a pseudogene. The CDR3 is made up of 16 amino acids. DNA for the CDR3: TGTGCCAGCAGCAAAGATGTCCCCCGGACTAGCCTCTTGGAGTACTTC. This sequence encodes CASSKDVPRTSLLEYF.

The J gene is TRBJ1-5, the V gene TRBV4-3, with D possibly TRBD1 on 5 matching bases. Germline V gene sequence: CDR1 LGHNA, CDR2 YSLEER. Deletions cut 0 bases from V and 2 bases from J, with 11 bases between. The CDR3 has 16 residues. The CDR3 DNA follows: TGCGCCAGCAGCCAAGAGGCCAGGGAGGGCAATCAGCCCCAGCATTTT. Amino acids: CASSQEAREGNQPQHF.

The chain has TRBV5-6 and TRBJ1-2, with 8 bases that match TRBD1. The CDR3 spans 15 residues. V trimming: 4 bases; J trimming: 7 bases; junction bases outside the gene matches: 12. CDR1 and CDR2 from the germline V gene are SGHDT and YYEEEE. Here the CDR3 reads CASSPVGQGERGYTF. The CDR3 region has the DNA TGTGCCAGCAGCCCCGTTGGACAGGGAGAACGTGGCTACACCTTC.

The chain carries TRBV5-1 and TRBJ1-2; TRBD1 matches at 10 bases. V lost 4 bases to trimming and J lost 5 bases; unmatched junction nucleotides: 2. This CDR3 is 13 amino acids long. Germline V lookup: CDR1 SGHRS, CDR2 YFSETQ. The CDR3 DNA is TGCGCCAGCAGCGTGGGACAGGGGTATGGCTACACCTTC. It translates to CASSVGQGYGYTF. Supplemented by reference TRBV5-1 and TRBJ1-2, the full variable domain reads KAGVTQTPRYLIKTRGQQVTLSCSPISGHRSVSWYQQTPGQGLQFLFEYFSETQRNKGNFPGRFSGRQFSNSRSEMNVSTLELGDSALYLCASSVGQGYGYTFGSGTRLTVV.

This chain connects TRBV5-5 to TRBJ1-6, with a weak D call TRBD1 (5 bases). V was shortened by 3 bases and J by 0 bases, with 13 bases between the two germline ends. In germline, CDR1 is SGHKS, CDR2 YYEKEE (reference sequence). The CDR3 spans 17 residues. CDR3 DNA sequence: TGTGCCAGCAGCTCCATGGGGCGGAGCTCCTATAATTCACCCCTCCACTTT. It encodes CASSSMGRSSYNSPLHF. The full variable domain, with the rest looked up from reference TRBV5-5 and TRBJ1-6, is DAGVTQSPTHLIKTRGQQVTLRCSPISGHKSVSWYQQVLGQGPQFIFQYYEKEERGRGNFPDRFSARQFPNYSSELNVNALLLGDSALYLCASSSMGRSSYNSPLHFGNGTRLTVT.

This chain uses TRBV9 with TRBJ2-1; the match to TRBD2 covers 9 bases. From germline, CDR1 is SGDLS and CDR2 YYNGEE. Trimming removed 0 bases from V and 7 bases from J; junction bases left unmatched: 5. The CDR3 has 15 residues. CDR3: CASSVVSGGKNEQFF. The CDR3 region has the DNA TGTGCCAGCAGCGTAGTTAGCGGGGGTAAAAATGAGCAGTTCTTC.

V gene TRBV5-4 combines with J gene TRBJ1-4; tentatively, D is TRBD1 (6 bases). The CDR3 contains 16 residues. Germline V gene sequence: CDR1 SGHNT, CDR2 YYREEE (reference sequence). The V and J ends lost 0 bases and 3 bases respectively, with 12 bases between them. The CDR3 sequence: CASSLAGGGANEKLFF. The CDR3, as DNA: TGTGCCAGCAGCTTGGCGGGAGGGGGTGCTAATGAAAAACTGTTTTTT.

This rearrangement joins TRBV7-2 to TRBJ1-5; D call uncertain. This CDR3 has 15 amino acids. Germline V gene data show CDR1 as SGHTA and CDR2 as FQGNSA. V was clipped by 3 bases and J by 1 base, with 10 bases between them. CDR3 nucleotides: TGTGCCAGCAGCTTTGCCGGGTTCAGCAATCAGCCCCAGCATTTT. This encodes CASSFAGFSNQPQHF. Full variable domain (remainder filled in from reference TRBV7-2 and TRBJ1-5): GAGVSQSPSNKVTEKGKDVELRCDPISGHTALYWYRQSLGQGLEFLIYFQGNSAPDKSGLPSDRFSAERTGGSVSTLTIQRTQQEDSAVYLCASSFAGFSNQPQHFGDGTRLSIL.

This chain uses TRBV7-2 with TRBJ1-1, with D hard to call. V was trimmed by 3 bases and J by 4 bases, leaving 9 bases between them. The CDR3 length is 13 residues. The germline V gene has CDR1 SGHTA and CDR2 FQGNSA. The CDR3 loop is CASSFSGSTEAFF. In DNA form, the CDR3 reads TGTGCCAGCAGCTTCAGTGGGAGCACTGAAGCTTTCTTT.

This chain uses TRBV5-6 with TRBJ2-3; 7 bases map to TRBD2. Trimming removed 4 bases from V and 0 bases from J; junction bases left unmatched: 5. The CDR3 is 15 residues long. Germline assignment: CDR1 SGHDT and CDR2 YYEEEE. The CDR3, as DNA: TGTGCCAGCAGCAGGATGGGGGGGAGCACAGATACGCAGTATTTT. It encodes CASSRMGGSTDTQYF.

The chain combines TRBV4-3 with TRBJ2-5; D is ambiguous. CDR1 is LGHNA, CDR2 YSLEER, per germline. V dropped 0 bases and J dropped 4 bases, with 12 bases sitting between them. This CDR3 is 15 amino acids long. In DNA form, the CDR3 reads TGCGCCAGCAGCCAAGAAGGTGGAGCGTCAGAGACCCAGTACTTC. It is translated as CASSQEGGASETQYF.

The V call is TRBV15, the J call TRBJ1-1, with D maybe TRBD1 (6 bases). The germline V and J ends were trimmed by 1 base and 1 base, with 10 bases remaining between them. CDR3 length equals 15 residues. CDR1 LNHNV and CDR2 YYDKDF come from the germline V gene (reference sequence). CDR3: CATSRVTGSNTEAFF. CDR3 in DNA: TGTGCCACCAGCAGAGTGACAGGTTCGAACACTGAAGCTTTCTTT. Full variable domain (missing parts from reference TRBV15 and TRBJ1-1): DAMVIQNPRYQVTQFGKPVTLSCSQTLNHNVMYWYQQKSSQAPKLLFHYYDKDFNNEADTPDNFQSRRPNTSFCFLDIRSPGLGDTAMYLCATSRVTGSNTEAFFGQGTRLTVV.

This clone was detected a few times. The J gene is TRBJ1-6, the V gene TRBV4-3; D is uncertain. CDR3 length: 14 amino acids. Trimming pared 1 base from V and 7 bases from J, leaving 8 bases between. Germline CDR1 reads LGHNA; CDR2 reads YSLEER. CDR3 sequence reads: CASSQGDKNSPLHF. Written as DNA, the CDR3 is TGCGCCAGCAGCCAAGGTGACAAGAATTCACCCCTCCACTTT.

The CDR3 bases are TGTGCCAGCAGCTTTGGGACAGGGAGAGGGGGCTACACCTTC. Its translation is CASSFGTGRGGYTF. This chain connects TRBV7-2 to TRBJ1-2, with 9 bases aligning to TRBD1. Looked up from germline, CDR1 is SGHTA and CDR2 is FQGNSA. CDR3 length equals 14 residues. V lost 3 bases to trimming and J lost 8 bases; unmatched junction nucleotides: 7.

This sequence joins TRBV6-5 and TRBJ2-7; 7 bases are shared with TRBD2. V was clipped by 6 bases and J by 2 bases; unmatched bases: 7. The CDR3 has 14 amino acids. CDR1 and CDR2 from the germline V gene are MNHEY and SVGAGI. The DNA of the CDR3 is TGTGCCAGCAGCACGACGGGGGGTACCTACGAGCAGTACTTC. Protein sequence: CASSTTGGTYEQYF.

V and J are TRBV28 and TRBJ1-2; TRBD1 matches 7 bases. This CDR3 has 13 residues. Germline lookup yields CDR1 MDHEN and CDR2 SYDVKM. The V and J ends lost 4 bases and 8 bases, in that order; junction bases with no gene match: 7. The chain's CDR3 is CASSSQGFHGYTF. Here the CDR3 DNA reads TGTGCCAGCAGTTCACAGGGGTTTCACGGCTACACCTTC.

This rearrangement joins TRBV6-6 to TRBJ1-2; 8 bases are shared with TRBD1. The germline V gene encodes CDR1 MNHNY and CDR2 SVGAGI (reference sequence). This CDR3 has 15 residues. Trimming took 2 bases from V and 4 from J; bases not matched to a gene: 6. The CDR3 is CASSYPQGGAYGYTF. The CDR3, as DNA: TGTGCCAGCAGTTACCCACAGGGGGGGGCCTATGGCTACACCTTC.

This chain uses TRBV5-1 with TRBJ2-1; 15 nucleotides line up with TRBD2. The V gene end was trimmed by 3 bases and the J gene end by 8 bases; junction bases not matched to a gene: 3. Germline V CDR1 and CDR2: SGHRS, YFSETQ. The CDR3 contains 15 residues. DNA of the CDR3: TGCGCCAGCAGCTGGACTAGCGGGGGGGCCGATGAGCAGTTCTTC. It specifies CASSWTSGGADEQFF.

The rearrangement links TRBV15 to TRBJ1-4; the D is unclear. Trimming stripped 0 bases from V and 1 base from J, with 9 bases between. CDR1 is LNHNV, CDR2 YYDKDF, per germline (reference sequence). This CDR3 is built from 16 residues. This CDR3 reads CATSRDPLKTNEKLFF. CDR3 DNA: TGTGCCACCAGCAGAGATCCCCTTAAAACTAATGAAAAACTGTTTTTT. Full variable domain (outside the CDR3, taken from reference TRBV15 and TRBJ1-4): DAMVIQNPRYQVTQFGKPVTLSCSQTLNHNVMYWYQQKSSQAPKLLFHYYDKDFNNEADTPDNFQSRRPNTSFCFLDIRSPGLGDTAMYLCATSRDPLKTNEKLFFGSGTQLSVL.

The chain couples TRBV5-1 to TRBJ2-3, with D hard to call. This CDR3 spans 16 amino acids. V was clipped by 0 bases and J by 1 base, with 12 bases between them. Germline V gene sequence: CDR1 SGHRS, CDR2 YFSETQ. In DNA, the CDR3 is TGCGCCAGCAGCTTGGGAGGTAGGCAAGGCACAGATACGCAGTATTTT. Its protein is CASSLGGRQGTDTQYF.

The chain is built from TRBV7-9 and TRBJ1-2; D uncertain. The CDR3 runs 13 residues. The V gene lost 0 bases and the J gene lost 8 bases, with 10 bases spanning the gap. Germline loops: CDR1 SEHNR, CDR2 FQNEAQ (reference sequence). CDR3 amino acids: CASSLAYVLGYTF. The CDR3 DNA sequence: TGTGCCAGCAGCTTAGCTTATGTTCTGGGCTACACCTTC.

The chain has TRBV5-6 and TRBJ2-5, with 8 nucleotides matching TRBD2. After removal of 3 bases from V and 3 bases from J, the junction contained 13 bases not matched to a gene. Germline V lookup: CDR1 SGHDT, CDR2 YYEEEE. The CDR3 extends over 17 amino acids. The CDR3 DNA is TGTGCCAGCAGCTGGGAGATTGGGGCGGGGGGAGAAGAGACCCAGTACTTC. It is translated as CASSWEIGAGGEETQYF.

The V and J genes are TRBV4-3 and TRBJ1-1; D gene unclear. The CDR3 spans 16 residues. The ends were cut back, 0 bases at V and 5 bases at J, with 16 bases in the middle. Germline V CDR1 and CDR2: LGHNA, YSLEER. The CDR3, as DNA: TGCGCCAGCAGCCAAGACCGGCGACTCCTCGGGACTGAAGCTTTCTTT. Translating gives CASSQDRRLLGTEAFF.

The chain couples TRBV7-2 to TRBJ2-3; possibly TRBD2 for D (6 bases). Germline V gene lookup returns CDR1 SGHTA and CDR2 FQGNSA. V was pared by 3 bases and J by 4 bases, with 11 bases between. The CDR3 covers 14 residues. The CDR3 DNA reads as TGTGCCAGCAGCTTGGGACTTCGCCCAGATACGCAGTATTTT. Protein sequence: CASSLGLRPDTQYF.

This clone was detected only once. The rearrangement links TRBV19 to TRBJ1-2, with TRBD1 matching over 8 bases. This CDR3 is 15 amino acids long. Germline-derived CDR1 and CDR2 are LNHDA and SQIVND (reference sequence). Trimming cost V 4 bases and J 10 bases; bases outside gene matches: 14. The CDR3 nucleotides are TGTGCCAGTAGTACTCGGACAGGGCTCCCCTCCCCCTACACCTTC. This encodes CASSTRTGLPSPYTF.

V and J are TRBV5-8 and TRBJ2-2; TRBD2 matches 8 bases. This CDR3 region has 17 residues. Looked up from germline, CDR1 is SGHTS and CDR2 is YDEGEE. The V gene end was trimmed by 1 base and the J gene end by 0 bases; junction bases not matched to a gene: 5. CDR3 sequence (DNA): TGTGCCAGCAGCTTGCCCGGGGGGGTCGCGAACACCGGGGAGCTGTTTTTT. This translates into CASSLPGGVANTGELFF.

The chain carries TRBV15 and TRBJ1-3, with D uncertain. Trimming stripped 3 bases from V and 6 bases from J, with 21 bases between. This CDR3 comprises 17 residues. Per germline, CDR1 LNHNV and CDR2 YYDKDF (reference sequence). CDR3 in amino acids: CATSSTLWAIFTNTIYF. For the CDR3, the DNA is TGTGCCACCAGCAGTACCTTATGGGCCATCTTTACAAACACCATATATTTT.

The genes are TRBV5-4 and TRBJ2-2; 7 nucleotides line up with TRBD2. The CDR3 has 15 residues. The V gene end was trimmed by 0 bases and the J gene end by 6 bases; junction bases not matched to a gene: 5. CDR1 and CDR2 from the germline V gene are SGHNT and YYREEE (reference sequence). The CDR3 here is CASSLGRGEAGELFF. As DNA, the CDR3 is TGTGCCAGCAGCTTGGGACGGGGGGAGGCCGGGGAGCTGTTTTTT.

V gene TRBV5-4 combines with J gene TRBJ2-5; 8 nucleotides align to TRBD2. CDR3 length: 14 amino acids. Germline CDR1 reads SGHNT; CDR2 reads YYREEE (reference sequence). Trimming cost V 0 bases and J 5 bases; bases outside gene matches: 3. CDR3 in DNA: TGTGCCAGCAGCTTGGGACTAGCGACCGAGACCCAGTACTTC. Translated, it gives CASSLGLATETQYF.

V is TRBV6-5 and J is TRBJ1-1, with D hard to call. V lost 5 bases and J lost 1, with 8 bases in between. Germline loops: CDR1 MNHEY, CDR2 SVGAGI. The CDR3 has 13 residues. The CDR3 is CASSRAENTEAFF. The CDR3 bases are TGTGCCAGCAGTCGTGCAGAGAACACTGAAGCTTTCTTT.

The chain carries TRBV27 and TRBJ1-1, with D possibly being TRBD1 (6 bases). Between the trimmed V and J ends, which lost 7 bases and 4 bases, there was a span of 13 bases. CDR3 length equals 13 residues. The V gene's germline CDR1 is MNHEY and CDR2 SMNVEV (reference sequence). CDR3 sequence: CASTGQTITEAFF. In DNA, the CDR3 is TGTGCCAGCACCGGACAGACTATCACTGAAGCTTTCTTT.